These 23 T cell receptor beta chains were all obtained from the same sample, sequenced in a study of blood T cell repertoires in COVID-19. TCRdb's table, derived via immunoSEQ multiplex PCR, lists solely in-frame clones and lacks some. The sample consists of some 150,000 clones, around three quarters of them appearing once. The sequenced material came from peripheral blood. These receptors all come from a man in his sixties with acute or convalescent COVID-19.

This chain links TRBV29-1 with TRBJ1-2; possibly TRBD1 for D (6 bases). CDR1 and CDR2 (germline): SQVTM, ANQGSEA. The CDR3 has 13 residues. Trimming removed 6 bases from V and 3 bases from J, with 14 bases in between. CDR3 residues: CSVGDTGDYGYTF. The CDR3 DNA sequence: TGCAGCGTGGGGGACACCGGGGACTATGGCTACACCTTC.

This chain uses TRBV11-2 with TRBJ1-2; 10 bases fit TRBD1. Looked up from germline, CDR1 is SGHAT and CDR2 is FQNNGV. Losses at the gene ends were 1 base for V and 5 bases for J; bases not matched to a gene: 10. The CDR3 has 17 amino acids. The CDR3 bases are TGTGCCAGCAGCTTAGCAGGACAGGGGGGTCGTGGATATGGCTACACCTTC. Its protein is CASSLAGQGGRGYGYTF.

In DNA form, the CDR3 reads TGTGCCAGCAGTCCAGGACTAGCGGGGACGTCTCACGAGCAGTACTTC. This sequence encodes CASSPGLAGTSHEQYF. The rearrangement links TRBV28 to TRBJ2-7, with 12 nucleotides matching TRBD2. The junction had 10 bases not matched to a gene; V was cut back by 5 bases and J by 5 bases. There are 16 residues in the CDR3. Germline CDR1 and CDR2: MDHEN and SYDVKM.

The rearrangement joins TRBV11-2 to TRBJ1-2, with 7 nucleotides matching TRBD1. The J segment lost 0 bases and the V segment lost 4 bases, leaving 5 bases of the junction unmatched. The CDR3 spans 15 residues. CDR1 and CDR2 from the germline V gene are SGHAT and FQNNGV. CDR3 DNA sequence: TGTGCCAGCAGCTCCCGGGACAGAGCTAACTATGGCTACACCTTC. Translating it yields CASSSRDRANYGYTF.

This clone was seen a handful of times. The V call is TRBV7-8, the J call TRBJ1-1; tentatively, D is TRBD1 (5 bases). Germline V gene lookup returns CDR1 SGHVS and CDR2 FQNEAQ. V was clipped by 4 bases and J by 0 bases, with 9 bases between them. The CDR3 is 14 residues long. CDR3 nucleotide sequence: TGTGCCAGCAGCTCCAGGGTTTTGAACACTGAAGCTTTCTTT. It specifies CASSSRVLNTEAFF.

The rearrangement links TRBV28 to TRBJ2-7; D is perhaps TRBD1 (5 bases). The CDR3 runs 14 residues. Trimming cost V 7 bases and J 2 bases, with 15 bases left between them. Germline-derived CDR1 and CDR2 are MDHEN and SYDVKM. In DNA, the CDR3 is TGTGCCAGCAAGGGGTCCCTACTAACCTACGAGCAGTACTTC. Translation: CASKGSLLTYEQYF.

V gene TRBV11-2 combines with J gene TRBJ2-7; 10 bases fit TRBD2. The V segment lost 1 base and the J segment 3 bases; nucleotides outside the gene matches: 0. CDR3 size: 14 residues. Germline V gene sequence: CDR1 SGHAT, CDR2 FQNNGV. CDR3 coding DNA: TGTGCCAGCAGCTTAGCTAGCGGGAGCTACGAGCAGTACTTC. Amino acids: CASSLASGSYEQYF.

The chain employs TRBV21-1 and TRBJ2-7; the table's D call of TRBD2 was not tested on the DNA. TRBV21-1 is noted as a pseudogene. There are 19 residues in the CDR3. CDR3 DNA sequence: TGTGCCAGTCCTCGGGTTACCCGACAGGGACTAGTTCTGTCCTACGAGCAGTACTTC. This codes for CASPRVTRQGLVLSYEQYF.

There are a few counts of this clone. V is TRBV10-3 and J is TRBJ1-2, with 7 positions matching TRBD1. The CDR3 covers 13 residues. Looked up from germline, CDR1 is ENHRY and CDR2 is SYGVKD. The V and J ends lost 4 bases and 6 bases, in that order; junction bases with no gene match: 5. The CDR3 reads CAISGNRGHGYTF. The CDR3 region has the DNA TGTGCCATCAGTGGCAACAGGGGACATGGCTACACCTTC.

This chain uses TRBV4-1 with TRBJ2-3; perhaps TRBD2 as D (5 bases). Trimming cost V 0 bases and J 6 bases, with 13 bases left between them. This CDR3 is built from 15 residues. Germline-derived CDR1 and CDR2 are MGHRA and YSYEKL. CDR3 region: CASSQDEGLWDTQYF. The DNA of the CDR3 is TGCGCCAGCAGCCAAGACGAGGGCCTCTGGGATACGCAGTATTTT.

V gene TRBV7-8 combines with J gene TRBJ1-1; D may be TRBD1 (5 bases). This CDR3 region has 17 residues. V was pared by 3 bases and J by 0 bases, with 17 bases between. Germline CDR1 SGHVS, CDR2 FQNEAQ. The CDR3 region has the DNA TGTGCCAGCAGCTTGAAGCTTACAGGCGACATGAACACTGAAGCTTTCTTT. This sequence encodes CASSLKLTGDMNTEAFF.

V gene TRBV19 combines with J gene TRBJ1-2, with D possibly TRBD1 on 6 matching bases. The germline V gene has CDR1 LNHDA and CDR2 SQIVND (reference sequence). This CDR3 region has 17 residues. The V gene lost 5 bases and the J gene lost 4 bases, with 23 bases spanning the gap. CDR3 amino acids: CASSSPGTSVALYGYTF. The CDR3 DNA reads as TGTGCCAGTAGTTCGCCCGGGACAAGTGTCGCGCTCTATGGCTACACCTTC.

The chain is built from TRBV6-5 and TRBJ1-2; 7 nucleotides match TRBD1. Trimming cost V 4 bases and J 7 bases; bases outside gene matches: 12. CDR3 length: 15 residues. The germline CDR1 and CDR2 sequences are MNHEY and SVGAGI. The CDR3 region is CASSFHLDRDFGYTF. In DNA, the CDR3 is TGTGCCAGCAGTTTCCACCTCGACAGGGACTTTGGCTACACCTTC.

The gene calls are TRBV11-2 and TRBJ2-7; D is ambiguous. The CDR3 totals 14 residues. CDR1 and CDR2 from the germline V gene are SGHAT and FQNNGV. Trimming stripped 2 bases from V and 3 bases from J, with 11 bases between. Here the CDR3 DNA reads TGTGCCAGCAGCTTAAACAGTATGGGCTACGAGCAGTACTTC. Translated: CASSLNSMGYEQYF.

V usage is TRBV21-1 and J usage is TRBJ1-5. TRBV21-1 is classified as a pseudogene. The CDR3 is made up of 15 amino acids. The CDR3 nucleotides are TGTGCCAGCAGCAAAGGGAGAGGGTCCAATCAGCCCCAGCATTTT. Protein product: CASSKGRGSNQPQHF.

The V call is TRBV7-8, the J call TRBJ2-2; no firm D call. Trimming shortened V by 2 bases and J by 0 bases, and 10 bases separated the two germline ends. The CDR3 loop spans 16 amino acids. The germline CDR1 and CDR2 sequences are SGHVS and FQNEAQ. The CDR3 sequence is CASSLWRLPNTGELFF. CDR3 nucleotide sequence: TGTGCCAGCAGCTTATGGCGGCTACCGAACACCGGGGAGCTGTTTTTT.

In DNA, the CDR3 is TGTGCCAGCTCACAGGCAGGGTCGAGCAATCAGCCCCAGCATTTT. Protein: CASSQAGSSNQPQHF. The chain links TRBV18 to TRBJ1-5; a possible D gene is TRBD1 (5 bases). In germline, CDR1 is KGHSH, CDR2 LQKENI. This CDR3 has 15 residues. V was pared by 4 bases and J by 1 base, with 11 bases between.

The chain combines TRBV7-9 with TRBJ2-7; 9 nucleotides match TRBD1. The CDR3 length is 14 residues. Germline V gene sequence: CDR1 SEHNR, CDR2 FQNEAQ (reference sequence). J lost 4 bases, V lost 1 base, and 2 bases had no gene match. The CDR3: CASSLGQGDYEQYF. The DNA for the CDR3 is TGTGCCAGCAGCTTAGGACAGGGGGATTACGAGCAGTACTTC.

The rearrangement links TRBV5-3 to TRBJ2-7; D perhaps matches TRBD2 (6 bases). TRBV5-3 is an ORF for which the function is uncertain. The CDR3 is 16 residues long. The ends were cut back, 4 bases at V and 1 base at J, with 18 bases in the middle. The CDR3 sequence: CARSPRSGVVSYEQYF. The CDR3 DNA follows: TGTGCCAGAAGCCCACGATCGGGGGTAGTGTCCTACGAGCAGTACTTC.

The table lists this clone with many counts. The rearrangement links TRBV6-2 or TRBV6-3 to TRBJ2-7, with unresolved D. V was cut by 2 bases and J by 4 bases, with 6 bases left in between. Looked up from germline, CDR1 is MNHEY and CDR2 is SVGEGT. The CDR3 runs 12 residues. The CDR3 DNA reads as TGTGCCAGCAGTTACGCTAGTTACGAGCAGTACTTC. Its translation is CASSYASYEQYF.

CDR3: CATSRDTGVFYNEQFF. The CDR3 DNA reads TGTGCCACCAGCAGAGATACGGGAGTCTTCTACAATGAGCAGTTCTTC. The chain is built from TRBV15 and TRBJ2-1, with D maybe TRBD2 (6 bases). The germline V and J ends were trimmed by 0 bases and 3 bases, with 12 bases remaining between them. The CDR3 consists of 16 residues. Per germline, CDR1 LNHNV and CDR2 YYDKDF (reference sequence).

This chain joins TRBV5-6 and TRBJ2-7, with D maybe TRBD2 (6 bases). This CDR3 is built from 15 residues. The V gene's germline CDR1 is SGHDT and CDR2 YYEEEE. V was trimmed by 4 bases and J by 5 bases, leaving 19 bases between them. Written as DNA, the CDR3 is TGTGCCAGCAGCCCCCTAGGAGGGGAAGGCAACGAGCAGTACTTC. It yields the protein CASSPLGGEGNEQYF.

V is TRBV6-5 and J is TRBJ1-5; D unresolved. CDR3 length: 15 residues. The V and J ends lost 8 bases and 0 bases respectively, with 14 bases between them. Germline CDR1 reads MNHEY; CDR2 reads SVGAGI. CDR3 bases: TGTGCCAGCGAGAAGAGGGCCTATAGCAATCAGCCCCAGCATTTT. Protein sequence: CASEKRAYSNQPQHF.